These T cell receptor beta chains were read from a single sample in a study of shared clonotypes between healthy human individuals. The assay was immunoSEQ multiplex PCR, and TCRdb's table has in-frame clones only and misses some. In the table there are around 1 million clones, approximately 76% of which are singletons. The sample comprised memory CD4+ T cells sorted from blood. The receptors derive from a man between 18 and 29 years old in good health. CDR3s include the opening cysteine and the closing phenylalanine or tryptophan. Fields, in order: clone size, D gene, J gene, V gene, CDR3 length, CDR3 DNA, CDR3 protein. A D gene is named only where the DNA matches it firmly. Clone size, where shown, is once, few, many, or a class for clones that have expanded.

once	.	TRBJ2-5	TRBV7-7	16	TGTGCTAGCAGCCAAAACCCTGGGGGGCTGGGCGGGACCCAGTACTTC	CASSQNPGGLGGTQYF
.	.	TRBJ2-2	TRBV28	14	TGTGCCAGCAGAAGACTTATGGGAACCGGGGAGCTGTTTTTT	CASRRLMGTGELFF
.	.	TRBJ1-4	TRBV11-2	12	TGTGCCAGCAGCTTAGATGGGGGTGAACTGTTTTTT	CASSLDGGELFF
once	.	TRBJ2-5	TRBV5-1	12	TGCGCCAGCAGCCCCTCGGGAGAGACCCAGTACTTC	CASSPSGETQYF
.	.	TRBJ1-3	TRBV5-1	15	TGCGCCAGCAGCCCGGATCCGGGTCTCGGAAACACCATATATTTT	CASSPDPGLGNTIYF
.	TRBD1	TRBJ2-7	TRBV5-5	15	TGTGCCAGCAGCTTTACCAGGGGGCGCGCCTACGAGCAGTACTTC	CASSFTRGRAYEQYF
once	.	TRBJ2-7	TRBV10-3	11	TGTGCCATCTCAAGTGACTACGAGCAGTACTTC	CAISSDYEQYF
.	.	TRBJ1-5	TRBV7-2	16	TGTGCCAGCAGCCCAGGACAGATACTTAGCAATCAGCCCCAGCATTTT	CASSPGQILSNQPQHF
.	.	TRBJ2-3	TRBV7-2	13	TGTGCCAGCAGCTTAGATACCACAGATACGCAGTATTTT	CASSLDTTDTQYF
.	.	TRBJ1-4	TRBV27	15	TGTGCCAGCAGTACTGCAGGGTTGGGTGATAGGGAACTGTTTTTT	CASSTAGLGDRELFF
.	.	TRBJ1-2	TRBV11-1	12	TGTGCCAGCGGCAGGGACACCTATGGCTACACCTTC	CASGRDTYGYTF
.	.	TRBJ2-7	TRBV6-5	11	TGTGCCAGCAGTGATTTCTACGAGCAGTACTTC	CASSDFYEQYF
.	.	TRBJ2-3	TRBV7-2	15	TGTGCCAGCAGCTTAGTCTGGGCTAGCACAGATACGCAGTATTTT	CASSLVWASTDTQYF